This T cell receptor beta chain was documented in a study of cytotoxic CD8 clonotypes in ibrutinib-treated CLL. Study results and caveats: The times at which samples were taken varied between sustained-remission and progressing patients. Clonality correlated strongly with circulating CD8+ T cells and exceeded age-matched healthy donors at baseline.

Cryopreserved PBMCs supplied about 2 micrograms of genomic DNA for TCR beta libraries. This clone was picked up one time. Its antigen is unknown. CDR1 is SGHRS and CDR2 is YFSETQ in the germline V gene. V was clipped by 4 bases and J by 0 bases; unmatched bases: 4. CDR3 size: 15 residues. Researchers set a sequencing depth target of 1 in 200,000 to 1 in 1 million T cells. This table comes from immunoSEQ multiplex PCR, and its TCRdb copy is limited to in-frame clones, with some not included. The sample contains around 26,000 clones, over 75% of which appear only once. Sequenced material: PBMCs, taken after 24 months of ibrutinib treatment. The sequence derives from a human donor with chronic lymphocytic leukemia. This chain joins TRBV5-1 and TRBJ2-7; 10 bases fit TRBD2. CDR3 coding DNA: TGCGCCAGCAGCAGAAGGACTAGCGGCTCCTACGAGCAGTACTTC. This encodes CASSRRTSGSYEQYF.